Each of the 29 T cell receptor beta chains below was sequenced from the same sample in a study of cytomegalovirus exposure and HLA in healthy donors. 60 Vbeta and 13 Jbeta primers were used in PCR. TCRdb's table, derived via immunoSEQ multiplex PCR, lists solely in-frame clones and lacks some. The sample yields roughly 170,000 clones, roughly 78% seen once. Sequencing was performed on PBMCs. Every receptor here comes from a boy between 5 and 17 years old in good health and CMV-seronegative.

This chain connects TRBV6-4 to TRBJ1-2; the D gene is possibly TRBD1 (6 bases). Germline CDR1 MRHNA, CDR2 SNTAGT. The CDR3 consists of 13 residues. The V end was cut by 0 bases, the J end by 8 bases, with 10 bases between. This chain's CDR3 is CASSDSTGRGYTF. In DNA form, the CDR3 reads TGTGCCAGCAGTGACTCAACAGGGCGCGGCTACACCTTC.

This chain connects TRBV11-2 to TRBJ2-7; TRBD1 aligns across 7 bases. This CDR3 spans 15 amino acids. Germline V gene lookup returns CDR1 SGHAT and CDR2 FQNNGV. After removal of 4 bases from V and 3 bases from J, the junction contained 9 bases not matched to a gene. Here the CDR3 reads CASSSETGLGYEQYF. CDR3 sequence (DNA): TGTGCCAGCAGCTCCGAGACAGGGTTGGGCTACGAGCAGTACTTC.

The V and J genes are TRBV5-1 and TRBJ2-5, with 9 bases that match TRBD1. CDR1 and CDR2 from the germline V gene are SGHRS and YFSETQ. J was trimmed by 4 bases and V by 3 bases; bases with no gene match: 4. The CDR3 covers 14 residues. The CDR3 sequence: CASSSTGGGETQYF. In DNA form, the CDR3 reads TGCGCCAGCAGCTCGACAGGGGGAGGAGAGACCCAGTACTTC.

The chain joins TRBV19 to TRBJ2-1; 7 positions agree with TRBD1. Trimming took 5 bases from V and 7 from J; bases not matched to a gene: 5. Germline CDR1 and CDR2: LNHDA and SQIVND (reference sequence). The CDR3 is 13 residues long. The CDR3 reads CASSGQGDNEQFF. The CDR3 coding sequence is TGTGCCAGTAGTGGGCAGGGGGATAATGAGCAGTTCTTC.

Comments on this clone: This specimen includes other DNA sequences encoding the same CDR3. This rearrangement joins TRBV9 to TRBJ1-4, with 11 bases fitting TRBD1. V lost 4 bases and J lost 7; bases outside the gene matches: 6. The germline gives CDR1 SGDLS, CDR2 YYNGEE. This CDR3 has 15 residues. This CDR3 is CASSPRTGGGEKLFF. The CDR3, as DNA: TGTGCCAGCAGCCCAAGGACAGGGGGCGGTGAAAAACTGTTTTTT. Using reference TRBV9 and TRBJ1-4 for the parts outside the CDR3, the full variable domain is DSGVTQTPKHLITATGQRVTLRCSPRSGDLSVYWYQQSLDQGLQFLIQYYNGEERAKGNILERFSAQQFPDLHSELNLSSLELGDSALYFCASSPRTGGGEKLFFGSGTQLSVL.

This clone was recorded only once. The rearrangement joins TRBV30 to TRBJ1-4; possibly TRBD1 for D (6 bases). V lost 7 bases and J lost 7, with 16 bases in between. The germline gives CDR1 GTSNPN, CDR2 SVGIG (reference sequence). This CDR3 has 13 amino acids. The CDR3 bases are TGTGCCTTCAAGTCTGGGGGCAGTGAAAAACTGTTTTTT. Translation: CAFKSGGSEKLFF.

The J gene is TRBJ1-2, the V gene TRBV21-1. TRBV21-1 is a documented pseudogene. The CDR3 consists of 11 residues. The CDR3, as DNA: TGTGCCAGCAAAATACTCTATGGCTACACCTTC. It encodes CASKILYGYTF.

This clone turned up a few times. J is TRBJ1-5 and V is TRBV27; 8 bases fit TRBD1. In germline, CDR1 is MNHEY, CDR2 SMNVEV (reference sequence). CDR3 length: 17 residues. V gave up 7 bases and J gave up 0 bases; unmatched junction bases: 11. CDR3 loop: CASMAGGSSYSNQPQHF. The CDR3 nucleotides are TGTGCCAGCATGGCAGGGGGCTCTTCTTATAGCAATCAGCCCCAGCATTTT.

This clone appeared once. The V and J genes are TRBV19 and TRBJ1-5; TRBD1 agrees at 8 bases. Trimming removed 7 bases from V and 2 bases from J; junction bases left unmatched: 10. Germline assignment: CDR1 LNHDA and CDR2 SQIVND (reference sequence). This CDR3 comprises 16 residues. The DNA for the CDR3 is TGTGCCAGTACCTCGCCAGGACAGGGTCGCAATCAGCCCCAGCATTTT. It is translated as CASTSPGQGRNQPQHF.

The chain has TRBV4-1 and TRBJ2-7; TRBD1 matches 9 bases. The CDR3 runs to 16 residues. V was clipped by 2 bases and J by 0 bases; unmatched bases: 5. Germline CDR1 reads MGHRA; CDR2 reads YSYEKL. The CDR3 nucleotides are TGCGCCAGCAGCCAAAACCCGACAGGGGGCTCCTACGAGCAGTACTTC. Translating it yields CASSQNPTGGSYEQYF.

The chain is built from TRBV5-6 and TRBJ2-7; D perhaps matches TRBD2 (6 bases). V was cut by 0 bases and J by 12 bases, with 10 bases left in between. CDR3 length: 11 residues. Germline V gene data show CDR1 as SGHDT and CDR2 as YYEEEE. Here the CDR3 reads CASSLEGLSYF. The CDR3 DNA is TGTGCCAGCAGCTTGGAGGGACTCTCGTACTTC.

The chain is built from TRBV19 and TRBJ1-6; 10 nucleotides agree with TRBD1. Per germline, CDR1 LNHDA and CDR2 SQIVND (reference sequence). The CDR3 extends over 18 amino acids. V gave up 5 bases and J gave up 2 bases; unmatched junction bases: 9. This chain's CDR3 is CASSSSGGQGAYNSPLHF. DNA for the CDR3: TGTGCCAGTAGTTCTAGCGGAGGACAGGGGGCCTATAATTCACCCCTCCACTTT. The entire variable domain, with the rest obtained from reference TRBV19 and TRBJ1-6, is as follows: DGGITQSPKYLFRKEGQNVTLSCEQNLNHDAMYWYRQDPGQGLRLIYYSQIVNDFQKGDIAEGYSVSREKKESFPLTVTSAQKNPTAFYLCASSSSGGQGAYNSPLHFGNGTRLTVT.

In this sample, this clone turned up a few times. The CDR3 loop is CASSLVFGDTGELFF. The DNA of the CDR3 is TGTGCCAGCAGCTTAGTTTTCGGTGACACCGGGGAGCTGTTTTTT. This rearrangement joins TRBV7-2 to TRBJ2-2; D unresolved. Trimming removed 1 base at V and 3 bases at J, with 9 bases between. The CDR3 runs 15 residues. The germline V gene has CDR1 SGHTA and CDR2 FQGNSA.

The chain uses TRBV7-9 and TRBJ2-1, with D uncertain. Deletions cut 2 bases from V and 10 bases from J, with 6 bases between. The CDR3 sequence is 11 residues long. The germline gives CDR1 SEHNR, CDR2 FQNEAQ (reference sequence). The CDR3 bases are TGTGCCAGCAGCTTACGAGGAGAGCAGTTCTTC. It encodes CASSLRGEQFF.

The chain recombines TRBV30 with TRBJ2-1; 14 bases match TRBD2. This CDR3 has 17 residues. After removal of 1 base from V and 7 bases from J, the junction contained 9 bases not matched to a gene. The V gene's germline CDR1 is GTSNPN and CDR2 SVGIG (reference sequence). DNA for the CDR3: TGTGCCTGGAGTGCAGTATCCGGGACTAGCGGGAGAAATGAGCAGTTCTTC. Its protein is CAWSAVSGTSGRNEQFF.

This clone was found a few times. The genes are TRBV11-3 and TRBJ2-3; possibly TRBD2 for D (5 bases). Trimming took off 5 bases at V and 2 bases at J, with 11 bases between the two ends. Looked up from germline, CDR1 is SGHNT and CDR2 is YENEEA. The CDR3 contains 14 residues. CDR3 nucleotides: TGTGCCAGCAGCCGATCGGGGTTCACAGATACGCAGTATTTT. Translated: CASSRSGFTDTQYF.

V and J are TRBV7-2 and TRBJ1-2; 9 nucleotides align to TRBD1. This CDR3 has 15 residues. Germline V gives CDR1 SGHTA, CDR2 FQGNSA. The V gene end was trimmed by 3 bases and the J gene end by 5 bases; junction bases not matched to a gene: 7. DNA of the CDR3: TGTGCCAGCAGCTTGGGGACAGGGAATAGTTATGGCTACACCTTC. It encodes CASSLGTGNSYGYTF. The full variable domain, its missing parts supplied by reference TRBV7-2 and TRBJ1-2, is GAGVSQSPSNKVTEKGKDVELRCDPISGHTALYWYRQSLGQGLEFLIYFQGNSAPDKSGLPSDRFSAERTGGSVSTLTIQRTQQEDSAVYLCASSLGTGNSYGYTFGSGTRLTVV.

This clone was seen only once. The J gene is TRBJ2-2, the V gene TRBV29-1; the match to TRBD1 covers 7 bases. Germline CDR1 is SQVTM and CDR2 is ANQGSEA. V lost 7 bases, J lost 1 base, and 3 bases stayed unmatched. The CDR3 is made up of 13 amino acids. The CDR3 DNA sequence: TGCAGCGCTGACAGGGAGAACACCGGGGAGCTGTTTTTT. Protein product: CSADRENTGELFF.

The chain employs TRBV25-1 and TRBJ1-2; 7 bases agree with TRBD1. This CDR3 region has 15 residues. Germline CDR1 MGHDK, CDR2 SYGVNS. V lost 4 bases to trimming and J lost 4 bases; unmatched junction nucleotides: 9. CDR3 protein: CASSVNRGSRYGYTF. CDR3 nucleotide sequence: TGTGCCAGCAGTGTAAACAGGGGTTCGCGCTATGGCTACACCTTC.

The chain couples TRBV4-1 to TRBJ1-2, with no clear D. The CDR3 spans 17 residues. With 3 bases removed from V and 0 bases from J, the gap between germline ends came to 17 bases. Germline V gene sequence: CDR1 MGHRA, CDR2 YSYEKL. The CDR3 spells CASSHWEPDSPNYGYTF. Written as DNA, the CDR3 is TGCGCCAGCAGCCACTGGGAGCCCGACTCTCCTAACTATGGCTACACCTTC.

This chain links TRBV5-1 with TRBJ2-3; 10 bases align to TRBD2. The ends lost 4 bases at V and 3 bases at J; junction bases unmatched: 8. CDR3 length: 16 amino acids. The V gene's germline CDR1 is SGHRS and CDR2 YFSETQ. DNA of the CDR3: TGCGCCAGCAGCCGTAGAGCGGGGGGGCGGACAGATACGCAGTATTTT. Its protein is CASSRRAGGRTDTQYF. Based on the CDR3 plus reference TRBV5-1 and TRBJ2-3, the full variable domain is KAGVTQTPRYLIKTRGQQVTLSCSPISGHRSVSWYQQTPGQGLQFLFEYFSETQRNKGNFPGRFSGRQFSNSRSEMNVSTLELGDSALYLCASSRRAGGRTDTQYFGPGTRLTVL.

This clone was counted once. V is TRBV5-1 and J is TRBJ2-1, with 8 bases identical to TRBD1. Germline CDR1 and CDR2: SGHRS and YFSETQ. V dropped 5 bases and J dropped 3; count of bases not matched to a gene: 7. This CDR3 has 15 amino acids. The chain's CDR3 is CASSKQGQDYNEQFF. The DNA of the CDR3 is TGCGCCAGCAGTAAACAGGGACAGGACTACAATGAGCAGTTCTTC.

The chain links TRBV19 to TRBJ1-1; 10 positions match TRBD1. This CDR3 contains 18 residues. Germline CDR1 LNHDA, CDR2 SQIVND (reference sequence). The V segment lost 7 bases and the J segment 1 base; nucleotides outside the gene matches: 15. The chain's CDR3 is CASKYFVGTGARNTEAFF. The CDR3 DNA sequence: TGTGCCAGTAAATATTTTGTGGGGACAGGGGCTCGGAACACTGAAGCTTTCTTT.

J is TRBJ2-1 and V is TRBV2; the match to TRBD2 covers 7 bases. This CDR3 spans 15 amino acids. Per the germline V gene, CDR1 is SNHLY and CDR2 is FYNNEI. V lost 8 bases, J lost 8 bases, and 15 bases stayed unmatched. CDR3: CASQMGLGGSDEQFF. CDR3 nucleotides: TGTGCCAGCCAAATGGGTTTGGGGGGGAGCGATGAGCAGTTCTTC.

The chain has TRBV11-3 and TRBJ1-1; no clear D gene. V shed 4 bases and J shed 4 bases, with 7 bases lying between them. The length of the CDR3 is 12 residues. The V gene's germline CDR1 is SGHNT and CDR2 YENEEA. The CDR3 coding sequence is TGTGCCAGCAGCTCGTATAGCACTGAAGCTTTCTTT. Translated, it gives CASSSYSTEAFF. The full variable domain, completed using reference TRBV11-3 and TRBJ1-1, is EAGVVQSPRYKIIEKKQPVAFWCNPISGHNTLYWYLQNLGQGPELLIRYENEEAVDDSQLPKDRFSAERLKGVDSTLKIQPAELGDSAVYLCASSSYSTEAFFGQGTRLTVV.

This clone was detected only a few times. V is TRBV29-1 and J is TRBJ2-7; TRBD1 might be the D (6 bases). CDR3 size: 14 residues. Deletions cut 4 bases from V and 3 bases from J, with 16 bases between. Germline V gene data show CDR1 as SQVTM and CDR2 as ANQGSEA. The chain's CDR3 is CSVVPPGAVYEQYF. CDR3 DNA sequence: TGCAGCGTTGTTCCCCCAGGGGCGGTCTACGAGCAGTACTTC.

The chain recombines TRBV7-2 with TRBJ1-2; perhaps TRBD1 as D (5 bases). The CDR3 extends over 17 amino acids. V was cut by 1 base and J by 0 bases, with 15 bases left in between. The germline gives CDR1 SGHTA, CDR2 FQGNSA. CDR3 bases: TGTGCCAGCAGCTTAGATACCCACTCCAGGGCTAACTATGGCTACACCTTC. As protein: CASSLDTHSRANYGYTF.

The chain couples TRBV7-2 to TRBJ2-3, with 11 bases lining up with TRBD2. The CDR3 sequence is 16 residues long. Germline V gives CDR1 SGHTA, CDR2 FQGNSA. Germline trimming cut 4 bases from V and 6 bases from J; bases unmatched to any gene: 9. This chain's CDR3 is CASSSDLLAGADTQYF. For the CDR3, the DNA is TGTGCCAGCAGCTCGGACTTACTAGCGGGAGCGGATACGCAGTATTTT.

This clone was recorded only once. V gene TRBV6-4 combines with J gene TRBJ2-1, with D tentatively TRBD1 (5 bases). This CDR3 spans 13 amino acids. V dropped 6 bases and J dropped 5 bases, with 11 bases sitting between them. Germline V lookup: CDR1 MRHNA, CDR2 SNTAGT. CDR3 region: CASSRTIDNEQFF. In nucleotides, the CDR3 is TGTGCCAGCAGCCGGACAATTGACAATGAGCAGTTCTTC.